The TCR beta chain described here comes from a study of blood T cell repertoires in COVID-19. About the study: Spain, Italy and the United States supplied samples that represented acute and convalescent COVID-19.

The table came from immunoSEQ multiplex PCR; TCRdb's copy has only in-frame clones and leaves some out. Of about 320,000 clones detected, around 90% appear once; the ten largest clones hold roughly 6.7%. This CDR3 region has 14 residues. From germline, CDR1 is LGHDT and CDR2 YNNKEL (reference sequence). With 8 bases clipped from V and 0 bases from J, the junction kept 4 bases outside the gene matches. V usage is TRBV3-1 (or the pseudogene TRBV3-2) and J usage is TRBJ2-5; 9 bases are a match to TRBD2. The clonotype comes from a man younger than 30 who had recovered from COVID-19. The sequenced sample consisted of peripheral blood. CDR3 amino acids: CASSAGGYQETQYF. The CDR3, as DNA: TGTGCCAGCTCCGCGGGGGGGTACCAAGAGACCCAGTACTTC.